Listed below are T cell receptor beta chains from one sample, sequenced in a study of T cell responses to AZD1222 COVID-19 vaccine. The table came from immunoSEQ multiplex PCR; TCRdb's copy has only in-frame clones and leaves some out. The sample shows 140,000 to 150,000 clones, about 93% of them seen only once. The sample here was peripheral blood, taken on day 0 of AZD1222 vaccination. These receptors were obtained from an adult in good health. CDR3s include the opening cysteine and the closing phenylalanine or tryptophan. Fields, in order: clone size, J gene, V gene, D gene, CDR3 protein, CDR3 DNA. A D gene is named only where the DNA matches it firmly. Where a row states a size, it is once, few, many or the class of an expanded clone; other rows omit it.

NA,TRBJ2-3,TRBV30,TRBD2,CAWVPLAGARDTQYF,TGTGCCTGGGTACCACTAGCGGGGGCTCGGGATACGCAGTATTTT
NA,TRBJ2-5,TRBV5-4,TRBD1,CASSLAPGGETQYF,TGTGCCAGCAGCTTGGCCCCAGGGGGAGAGACCCAGTACTTC
NA,TRBJ2-7,TRBV12-3/TRBV12-4,TRBD1,CASRGQGTGEQYF,TGTGCCAGCAGGGGACAGGGTACGGGCGAGCAGTACTTC
NA,TRBJ2-7,TRBV19,NA,CASSLGQGLDYEQYF,TGTGCCAGTAGTCTGGGCCAGGGACTCGACTACGAGCAGTACTTC
NA,TRBJ1-2,TRBV12-3/TRBV12-4,NA,CASSLFPQDGYTF,TGTGCCAGCAGTTTATTTCCCCAAGATGGCTACACCTTC
NA,TRBJ1-1,TRBV7-9,TRBD1,CASRSGTVASEAFF,TGTGCCAGCAGGTCCGGGACAGTAGCTTCTGAAGCTTTCTTT
once,TRBJ2-1,TRBV9,TRBD2,CASSVEPGGPPHEQFF,TGTGCCAGCAGCGTAGAGCCGGGGGGGCCCCCACATGAGCAGTTCTTC
NA,TRBJ1-2,TRBV5-6,TRBD1,CASSLAGSGGYGYTF,TGTGCCAGCAGCTTGGCAGGTTCAGGGGGCTATGGCTACACCTTC
NA,TRBJ1-1,TRBV15,TRBD1,CATSRDRGTEAFF,TGTGCCACCAGCAGAGACAGGGGGACTGAAGCTTTCTTT
once,TRBJ2-2,TRBV27,NA,CASSLHANTGELFF,TGTGCCAGCAGTTTACACGCGAACACCGGGGAGCTGTTTTTT
NA,TRBJ1-5,TRBV6-2/TRBV6-3,NA,CASSWGSNQPQHF,TGTGCCAGCAGTTGGGGTAGCAATCAGCCCCAGCATTTT
NA,TRBJ2-1,TRBV7-9,NA,CASREGQLTDNEQFF,TGTGCCAGCCGGGAGGGACAGCTAACGGACAATGAGCAGTTCTTC
NA,TRBJ1-2,TRBV11-2,NA,CASSLESVLAYGYTF,TGTGCCAGCAGCTTAGAATCGGTCCTCGCCTATGGCTACACCTTC
once,TRBJ1-6,TRBV27,TRBD1,CASSLRTGGSSPLHF,TGTGCCAGCAGTTTACGGACAGGGGGAAGTTCACCCCTCCACTTT
few,TRBJ1-2,TRBV6-5,NA,CASLNYGYTF,TGTGCCAGTCTAAACTATGGCTACACCTTC
NA,TRBJ2-2,TRBV7-9,NA,CASSSTKSNTGELFF,TGTGCCAGCAGTTCGACTAAGTCGAACACCGGGGAGCTGTTTTTT
NA,TRBJ2-1,TRBV5-1,NA,CASSLVAIIDEQFF,TGCGCCAGCAGCTTGGTAGCGATCATAGATGAGCAGTTCTTC
NA,TRBJ2-1,TRBV6-2/TRBV6-3,TRBD1,CASSYYRGNEQFF,TGTGCCAGCAGTTATTACAGGGGGAATGAGCAGTTCTTC
NA,TRBJ2-1,TRBV4-2,NA,CASSQDNGEWGEQFF,TGTGCCAGCAGCCAAGATAATGGGGAATGGGGTGAGCAGTTCTTC
once,TRBJ1-6,TRBV5-1,NA,CASSLYTNSPLHF,TGCGCCAGCAGCTTGTATACTAATTCACCCCTCCACTTT
NA,TRBJ1-1,TRBV2,NA,CASSEVGIGQNTEAFF,TGTGCCAGCAGTGAAGTTGGGATTGGGCAGAACACTGAAGCTTTCTTT
NA,TRBJ2-7,TRBV30,TRBD1,CAWSVGTGADEQYF,TGTGCCTGGAGTGTAGGGACAGGGGCCGACGAGCAGTACTTC
NA,TRBJ1-2,TRBV10-3,NA,CAISIDSYNYGYTF,TGTGCCATCAGTATCGACAGTTATAACTATGGCTACACCTTC
NA,TRBJ1-1,TRBV5-6,NA,CASSPATGAEAFF,TGTGCCAGCAGCCCCGCGACAGGAGCTGAAGCTTTCTTT
NA,TRBJ2-1,TRBV12-3/TRBV12-4,TRBD1,CASSRTGFNEQFF,TGTGCCAGCAGTAGGACAGGGTTCAATGAGCAGTTCTTC
NA,TRBJ1-1,TRBV11-2,NA,CASSAHRPGLQRNTEAFF,TGTGCCAGCAGCGCACACAGACCGGGACTCCAGAGGAACACTGAAGCTTTCTTT